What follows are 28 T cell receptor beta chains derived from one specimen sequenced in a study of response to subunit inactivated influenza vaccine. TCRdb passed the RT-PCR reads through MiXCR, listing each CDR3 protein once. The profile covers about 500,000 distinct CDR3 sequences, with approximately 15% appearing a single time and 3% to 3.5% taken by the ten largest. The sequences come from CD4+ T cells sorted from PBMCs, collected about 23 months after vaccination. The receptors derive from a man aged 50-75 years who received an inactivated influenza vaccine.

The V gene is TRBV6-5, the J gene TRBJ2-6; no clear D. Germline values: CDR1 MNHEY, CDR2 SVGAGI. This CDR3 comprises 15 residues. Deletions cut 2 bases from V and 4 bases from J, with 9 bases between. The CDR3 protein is CASSYLSTGANVLTF. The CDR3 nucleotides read TGTGCCAGCAGTTACCTGTCGACGGGGGCCAACGTCCTGACTTTC.

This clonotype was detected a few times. The CDR3 DNA sequence: TGTGCCAGCAGTTTAGGTCCTGGGAGGCGGAACACCGGGGAGCTGTTTTTT. It codes for CASSLGPGRRNTGELFF. The genes are TRBV12-3 or TRBV12-4 and TRBJ2-2; a possible D gene is TRBD2 (6 bases). The CDR3 loop spans 17 amino acids. Between the trimmed V and J ends, which lost 1 base and 1 base, there was a span of 13 bases.

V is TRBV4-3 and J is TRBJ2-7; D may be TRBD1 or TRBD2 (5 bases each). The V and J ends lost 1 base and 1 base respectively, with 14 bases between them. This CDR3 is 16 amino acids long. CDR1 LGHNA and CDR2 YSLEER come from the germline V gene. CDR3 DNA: TGCGCCAGCAGCCAAGGGGGGACGGCGATATCCTACGAGCAGTACTTC. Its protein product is CASSQGGTAISYEQYF.

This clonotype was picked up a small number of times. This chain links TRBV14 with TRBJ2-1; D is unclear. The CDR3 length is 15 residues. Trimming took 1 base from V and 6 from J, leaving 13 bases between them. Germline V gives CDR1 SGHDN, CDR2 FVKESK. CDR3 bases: TGTGCCAGCAGCCAAGGCCGGTCCTCCCGCAATGAGCAGTTCTTC. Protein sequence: CASSQGRSSRNEQFF.

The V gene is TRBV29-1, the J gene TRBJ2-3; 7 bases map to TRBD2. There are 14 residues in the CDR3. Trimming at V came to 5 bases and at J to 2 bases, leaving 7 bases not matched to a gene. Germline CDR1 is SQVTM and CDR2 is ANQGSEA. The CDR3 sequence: CSVWTGGYTDTQYF. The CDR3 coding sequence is TGCAGCGTTTGGACGGGGGGATACACAGATACGCAGTATTTT.

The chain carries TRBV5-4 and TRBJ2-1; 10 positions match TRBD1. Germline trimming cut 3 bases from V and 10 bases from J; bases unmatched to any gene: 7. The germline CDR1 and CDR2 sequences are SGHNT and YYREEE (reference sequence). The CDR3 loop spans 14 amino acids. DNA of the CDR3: TGTGCCAGCAGCTCGGGACAGGGGATCAACGAGCAGTTCTTC. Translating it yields CASSSGQGINEQFF.

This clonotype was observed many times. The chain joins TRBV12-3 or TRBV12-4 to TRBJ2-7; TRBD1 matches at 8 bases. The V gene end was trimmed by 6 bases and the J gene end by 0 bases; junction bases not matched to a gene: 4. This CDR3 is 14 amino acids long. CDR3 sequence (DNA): TGTGCCAGCAGGCGGACAGGGCGCTCCTACGAGCAGTACTTC. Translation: CASRRTGRSYEQYF.

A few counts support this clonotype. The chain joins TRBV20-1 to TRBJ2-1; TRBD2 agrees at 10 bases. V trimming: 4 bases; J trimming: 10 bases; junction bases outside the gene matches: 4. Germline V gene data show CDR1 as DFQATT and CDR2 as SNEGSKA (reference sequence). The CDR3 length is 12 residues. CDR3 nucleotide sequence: TGCAGTGCTATAGGACTAGCGGAAGAGCAGTTCTTC. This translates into CSAIGLAEEQFF.

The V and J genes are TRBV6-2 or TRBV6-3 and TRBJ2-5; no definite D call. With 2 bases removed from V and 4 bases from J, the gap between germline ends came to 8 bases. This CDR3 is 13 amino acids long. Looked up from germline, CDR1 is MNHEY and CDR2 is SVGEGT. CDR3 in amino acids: CASSYRGSETQYF. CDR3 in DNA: TGTGCCAGCAGTTACCGAGGCTCAGAGACCCAGTACTTC.

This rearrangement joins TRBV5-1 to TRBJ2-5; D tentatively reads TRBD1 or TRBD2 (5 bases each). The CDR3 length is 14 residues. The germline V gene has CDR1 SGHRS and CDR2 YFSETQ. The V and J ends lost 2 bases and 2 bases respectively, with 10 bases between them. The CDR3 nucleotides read TGCGCCAGCAGCTTCGGGGCAAGTCAAGAGACCCAGTACTTC. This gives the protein CASSFGASQETQYF.

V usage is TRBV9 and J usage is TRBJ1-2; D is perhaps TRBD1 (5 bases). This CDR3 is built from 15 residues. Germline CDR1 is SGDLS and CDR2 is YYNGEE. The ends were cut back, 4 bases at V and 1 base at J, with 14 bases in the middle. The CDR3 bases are TGTGCCAGCAGCCCCCGGGACCTCCTTAACTATGGCTACACCTTC. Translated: CASSPRDLLNYGYTF.

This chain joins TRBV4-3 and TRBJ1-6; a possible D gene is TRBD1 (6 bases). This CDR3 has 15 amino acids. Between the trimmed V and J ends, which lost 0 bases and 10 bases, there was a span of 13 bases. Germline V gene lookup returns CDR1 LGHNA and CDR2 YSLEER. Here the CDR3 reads CASSQDNQGWSPLHF. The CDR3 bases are TGCGCCAGCAGCCAAGATAACCAGGGGTGGTCACCCCTCCACTTT.

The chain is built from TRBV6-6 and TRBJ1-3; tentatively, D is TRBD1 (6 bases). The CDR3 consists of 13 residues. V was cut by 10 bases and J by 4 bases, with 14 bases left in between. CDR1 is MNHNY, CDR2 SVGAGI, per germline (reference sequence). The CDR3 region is CATRTGNGNTIYF. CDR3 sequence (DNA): TGTGCCACCCGAACAGGGAACGGAAACACCATATATTTT.

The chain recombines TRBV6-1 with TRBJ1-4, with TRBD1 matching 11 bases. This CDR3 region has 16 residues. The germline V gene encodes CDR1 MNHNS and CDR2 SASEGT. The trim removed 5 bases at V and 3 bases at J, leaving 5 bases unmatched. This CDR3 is CASSPGQGASNEKLFF. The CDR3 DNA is TGTGCCAGCAGTCCTGGACAGGGGGCCTCTAATGAAAAACTGTTTTTT.

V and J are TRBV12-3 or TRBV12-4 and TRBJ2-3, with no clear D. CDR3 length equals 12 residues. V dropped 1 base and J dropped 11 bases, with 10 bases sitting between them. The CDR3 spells CASSLGRPRQYF. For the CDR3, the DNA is TGTGCCAGCAGTTTAGGTCGGCCCCGGCAGTATTTT.

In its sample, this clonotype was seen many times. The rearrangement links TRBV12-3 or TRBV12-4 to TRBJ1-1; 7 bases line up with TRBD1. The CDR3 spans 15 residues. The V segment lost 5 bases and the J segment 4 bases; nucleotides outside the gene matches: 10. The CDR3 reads CASSPGQPRGTEAFF. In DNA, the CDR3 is TGTGCCAGCAGTCCGGGACAGCCTCGGGGCACTGAAGCTTTCTTT.

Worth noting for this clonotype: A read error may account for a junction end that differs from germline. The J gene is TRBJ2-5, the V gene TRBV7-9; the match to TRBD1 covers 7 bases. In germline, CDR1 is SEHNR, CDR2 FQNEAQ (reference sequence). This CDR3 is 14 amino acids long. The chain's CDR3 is CASSPGTAQETRYF. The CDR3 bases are TGTGCCAGCAGCCCGGGGACAGCCCAAGAGACCCGGTACTTC.

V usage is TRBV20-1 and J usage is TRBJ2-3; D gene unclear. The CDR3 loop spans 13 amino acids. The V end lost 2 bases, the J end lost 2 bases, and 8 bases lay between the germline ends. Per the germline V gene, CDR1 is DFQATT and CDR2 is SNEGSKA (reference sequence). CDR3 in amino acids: CSARSSFTDTQYF. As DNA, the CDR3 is TGCAGTGCTAGATCGTCCTTCACAGATACGCAGTATTTT.

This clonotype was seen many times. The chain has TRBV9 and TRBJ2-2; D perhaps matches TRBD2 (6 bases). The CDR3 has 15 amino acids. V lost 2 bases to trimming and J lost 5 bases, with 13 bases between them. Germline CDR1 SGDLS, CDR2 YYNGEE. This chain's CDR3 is CASSVAGTYTGELFF. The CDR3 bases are TGTGCCAGCAGCGTGGCTGGGACTTATACCGGGGAGCTGTTTTTT.

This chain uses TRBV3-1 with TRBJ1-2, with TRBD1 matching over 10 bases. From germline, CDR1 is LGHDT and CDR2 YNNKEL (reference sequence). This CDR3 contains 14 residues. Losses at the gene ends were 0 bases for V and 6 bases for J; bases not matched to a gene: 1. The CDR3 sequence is CASSQDGTGDGYTF. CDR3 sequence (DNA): TGTGCCAGCAGCCAAGACGGGACAGGGGATGGCTACACCTTC. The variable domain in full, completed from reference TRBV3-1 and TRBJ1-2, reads DTAVSQTPKYLVTQMGNDKSIKCEQNLGHDTMYWYKQDSKKFLKIMFSYNNKELIINETVPNRFSPKSPDKAHLNLHINSLELGDSAVYFCASSQDGTGDGYTFGSGTRLTVV.

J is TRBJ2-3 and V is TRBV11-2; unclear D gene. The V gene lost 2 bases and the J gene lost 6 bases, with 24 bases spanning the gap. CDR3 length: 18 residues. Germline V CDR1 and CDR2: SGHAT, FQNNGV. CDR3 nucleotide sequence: TGTGCCAGCAGCTTAACCAATCCGGGCCCCTGGAGTAGGGATACGCAGTATTTT. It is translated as CASSLTNPGPWSRDTQYF.

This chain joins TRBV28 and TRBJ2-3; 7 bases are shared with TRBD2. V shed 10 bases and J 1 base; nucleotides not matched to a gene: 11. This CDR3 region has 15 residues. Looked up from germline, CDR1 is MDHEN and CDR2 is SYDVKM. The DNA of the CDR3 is TGTGCCACCGCCCCCGGGGGGTCTGGCACAGATACGCAGTATTTT. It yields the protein CATAPGGSGTDTQYF.

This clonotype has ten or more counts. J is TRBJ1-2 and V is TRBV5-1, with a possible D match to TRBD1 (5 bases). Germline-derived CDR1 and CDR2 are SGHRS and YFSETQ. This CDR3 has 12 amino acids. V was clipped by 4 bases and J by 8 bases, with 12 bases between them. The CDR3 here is CASSLGARGYTF. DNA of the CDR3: TGCGCCAGCAGCCTCGGGGCGAGAGGCTACACCTTC.

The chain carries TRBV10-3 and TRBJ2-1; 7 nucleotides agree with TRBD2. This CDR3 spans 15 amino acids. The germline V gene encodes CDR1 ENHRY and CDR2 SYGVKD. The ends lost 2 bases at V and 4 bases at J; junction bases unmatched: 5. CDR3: CAISEGSGDYNEQFF. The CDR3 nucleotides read TGTGCCATCAGTGAGGGGAGCGGGGATTACAATGAGCAGTTCTTC.

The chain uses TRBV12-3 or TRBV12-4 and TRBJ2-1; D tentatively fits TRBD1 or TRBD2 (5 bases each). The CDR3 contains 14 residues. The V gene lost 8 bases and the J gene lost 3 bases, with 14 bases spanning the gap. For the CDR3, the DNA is TGTGCCAGCGGGCCGGGGCGGAACTACAATGAGCAGTTCTTC. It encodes CASGPGRNYNEQFF.

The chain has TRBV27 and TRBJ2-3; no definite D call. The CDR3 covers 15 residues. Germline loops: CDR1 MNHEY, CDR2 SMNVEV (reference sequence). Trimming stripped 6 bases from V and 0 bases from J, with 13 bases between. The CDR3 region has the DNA TGTGCCAGCAGAAGAGCTCGGGTGAGCACAGATACGCAGTATTTT. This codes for CASRRARVSTDTQYF.

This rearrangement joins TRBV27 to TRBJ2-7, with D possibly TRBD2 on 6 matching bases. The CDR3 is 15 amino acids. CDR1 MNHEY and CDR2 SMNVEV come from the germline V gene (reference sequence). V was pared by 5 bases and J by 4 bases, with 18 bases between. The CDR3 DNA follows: TGTGCCAGCAGTGCCAAGGAACTGGGGACTTACGAGCAGTACTTC. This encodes CASSAKELGTYEQYF.

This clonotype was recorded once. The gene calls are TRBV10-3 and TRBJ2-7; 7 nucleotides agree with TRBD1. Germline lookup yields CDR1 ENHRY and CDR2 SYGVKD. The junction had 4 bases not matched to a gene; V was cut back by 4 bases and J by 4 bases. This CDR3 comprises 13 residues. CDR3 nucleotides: TGTGCCATCAGTGGACAGGGTGTATACGAGCAGTACTTC. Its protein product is CAISGQGVYEQYF.